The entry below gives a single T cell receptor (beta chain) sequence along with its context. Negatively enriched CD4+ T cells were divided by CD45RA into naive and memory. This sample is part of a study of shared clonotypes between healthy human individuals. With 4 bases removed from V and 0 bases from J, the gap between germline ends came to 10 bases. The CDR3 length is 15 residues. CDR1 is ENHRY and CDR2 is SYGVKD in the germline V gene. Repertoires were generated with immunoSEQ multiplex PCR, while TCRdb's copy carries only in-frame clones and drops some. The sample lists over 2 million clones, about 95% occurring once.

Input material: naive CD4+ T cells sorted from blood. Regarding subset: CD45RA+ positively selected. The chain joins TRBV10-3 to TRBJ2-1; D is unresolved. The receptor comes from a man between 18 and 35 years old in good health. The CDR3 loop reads CAISGDPISYNEQFF. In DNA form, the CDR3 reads TGTGCCATCAGTGGAGACCCGATCTCCTACAATGAGCAGTTCTTC.